The sequence of this T cell receptor (beta chain) was determined in a study of radiation and T cells in renal cell carcinoma (dated by TCRdb to between 2020 and 2021). Some background on the complete study: The samples were drawn from a clinical trial, where primary renal cell carcinomas were treated with 15 Gy of stereotactic body radiation therapy and then removed by nephrectomy 4 weeks afterward. TCR beta sequencing covered roughly 53 samples in total, comprising some 26 tumors and around 27 peripheral blood samples. Across all 50 or so samples, 4,000,000 or so unique CDR3 nucleotide sequences, encoding 2,658,974 unique CDR3 amino acid sequences, were identified.

Overall study outcomes, separate from this receptor: Blood repertoire dynamics were not followed beyond 4 weeks after treatment. With a single-armed trial design, the study had no way to address how radiation dose or scheduling affects the TCR repertoire. Top tumor clonotypes rose in blood from baseline to 2 weeks post-radiation, then contracted by 4 weeks, suggesting transient expansion of tumor-resident clones. No pretreatment tumor biopsies were available, so the baseline intratumoral presence of clonotypes could not be determined.

Taken from the germline V gene, the CDR1 and CDR2 loops are SGHTA and FQGNSA. Relative to germline, V is 5 bases shorter and J is 3 bases shorter, with 26 bases between their ends. The CDR3 numbers 18 residues from cysteine through phenylalanine. Just CDR3 DNA is preserved here, 54 bases in frame from base 1. The sample's time point label, in plain terms: blood 2 weeks post-SBRT. The sample's treatment or condition, from its label and the paper: 15 Gy SBRT to primary tumor, nephrectomy 4 weeks later. To follow tumor-enriched clonotypes, serial peripheral blood was collected from radiation-treated patients at baseline and at 2 weeks and 4 weeks after SBRT. Every patient's renal cell carcinoma showed clear cell pathology. The QIAamp DNA Blood Mini Kit (Qiagen) was used to prepare genomic DNA for TCR sequencing. Samples were included in the analyses only if all quality control checks were passed. TCR beta libraries were generated from genomic DNA with the immunoSEQ kit, following the manufacturer's recommendations. To prepare the libraries, a first multiplex PCR with proprietary primers was run, followed by a second PCR that added unique barcodes, and a bead cleanup was done after each round. A kit-provided positive control reaction and a negative control reaction were included in every sample batch. The final libraries were assessed on an Agilent 4200 TapeStation D1000 ScreenTape, pooled by volume, and quantified by qPCR. Sequencing was performed on an Illumina NextSeq500 with a MidOutput 150-cycle cartridge, and 156 Read1 and 15 Index1 cycles were run with kit custom primers. The pooled library was loaded at 0.9 to 1 pM, with an approximately 20% PhiX control spiked in. The paper's data handling went like this. Vendor-processed data were analyzed in R, with a clonotype defined as all T cells sharing the same CDR3 nucleotide sequence. In the clone abundance analyses, frequencies were normalized to the 10,000 most abundant clones in each sample. Before analysis, public T cell clones were removed, and these numbered fewer than six per sample on average. An abundance difference of at least 32-fold between compartments was the criterion for calling clonotypes tumor-enriched or baseline blood-enriched. A beta-binomial differential abundance model was used to identify clonotypes that were expanded or contracted between blood time points. The Baroni-Urbani and Buser coefficient was used to measure tumor-blood repertoire similarity, and groups were compared with two-tailed Wilcoxon tests in R. This is the immuneACCESS table as TCRdb keeps it, with only in-frame sequences that have V and J called. A part of the clones is gone; compared with another copy, unresolved V genes explain less than half, and the rest is unexplained. V and J calls and clone size come straight from that table; D and trimming were deduced from the DNA. The sample contains some 150,000 clones, 87% of them found a single time. 13% of the sample belongs to the ten largest clones.

For this clone: This receptor's antigen is unknown. No quality values exist for individual bases; no much larger clone is one base distant.

Source: blood, taken from a patient whose treatment included radiotherapy and nephrectomy. The TCR originated in a woman aged 45-65 years with renal cell carcinoma. The rearrangement combines TRBV7-2 with TRBJ2-7, with the D gene not clear enough to name. The CDR3 corresponds to CASSTPRRSPEGDYEQYF. The sequence in DNA is TGTGCCAGCAGCACCCCTAGGCGCAGCCCAGAAGGAGACTACGAGCAGTACTTC. The CDR3, completed at both ends by the reference TRBV7-2 and TRBJ2-7 genes, gives the full variable domain GAGVSQSPSNKVTEKGKDVELRCDPISGHTALYWYRQSLGQGLEFLIYFQGNSAPDKSGLPSDRFSAERTGGSVSTLTIQRTQQEDSAVYLCASSTPRRSPEGDYEQYFGPGTRLTVT.